The entry below gives a single TCR beta chain sequence along with its context. The antigen is not known. This sample is part of a study of OX40 agonist ivuxolimab in advanced cancers. About the research overall: It was ivuxolimab, an agonistic anti-OX40 (CD134) antibody, that patients were treated with. Study results and limitations: Mean expanded clone counts were higher in CD8+ than CD4+ T cells.

The CDR3 sequence is 16 residues long. After removal of 4 bases from V and 5 bases from J, the junction contained 11 bases not matched to a gene. Germline V CDR1 and CDR2: LGHNT, FRNRAP. Assay: immunoSEQ multiplex PCR; the TCRdb copy retains only in-frame clones and omits some. Of 77,000 or so clones in the sample, approximately 89% were seen once. V is TRBV12-5 and J is TRBJ2-1, with 7 bases that match TRBD1. This sample comprised CD4+ or CD8+ T cells sorted from blood, obtained in a trial of the OX40 agonist ivuxolimab. This TCR was recovered from an adult with an advanced solid tumor such as melanoma, head and neck, liver or kidney cancer. CDR3 amino acids: CASGSGDSLTNNEQFF. DNA for the CDR3: TGTGCTAGTGGTTCCGGGGACAGCCTCACTAACAATGAGCAGTTCTTC.